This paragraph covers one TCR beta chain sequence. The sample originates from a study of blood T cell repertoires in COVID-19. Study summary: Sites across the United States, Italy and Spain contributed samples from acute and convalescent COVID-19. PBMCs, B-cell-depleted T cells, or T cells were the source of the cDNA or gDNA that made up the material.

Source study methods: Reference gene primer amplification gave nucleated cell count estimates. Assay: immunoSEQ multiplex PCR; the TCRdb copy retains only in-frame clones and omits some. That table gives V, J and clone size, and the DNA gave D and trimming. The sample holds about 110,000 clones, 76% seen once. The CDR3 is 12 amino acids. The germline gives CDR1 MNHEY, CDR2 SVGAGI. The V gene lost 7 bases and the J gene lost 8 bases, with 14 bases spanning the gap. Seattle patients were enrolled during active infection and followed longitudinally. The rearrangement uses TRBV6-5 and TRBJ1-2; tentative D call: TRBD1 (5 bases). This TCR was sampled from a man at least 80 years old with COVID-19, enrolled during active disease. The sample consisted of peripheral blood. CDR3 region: CASKEGALGYTF. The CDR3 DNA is TGTGCCAGCAAGGAAGGGGCGTTAGGCTACACCTTC.